This entry lists 5 T cell receptor beta chains sequenced from one sample in a study of cytomegalovirus exposure and HLA in healthy donors. This PCR relied on a set of 60 Vbeta primers and 13 Jbeta primers. Profiled with immunoSEQ multiplex PCR; TCRdb holds only in-frame clones, not every one. The sample contains about 130,000 clones, almost 80% of which appear only once. Sequenced input: PBMCs. These receptors were taken from a female donor in good health and CMV-seronegative.

V is TRBV4-3 and J is TRBJ2-7; 11 bases fit TRBD1. Germline CDR1 reads LGHNA; CDR2 reads YSLEER. J gave up 3 bases and V 0 bases, and 7 bases lay outside the gene matches. The CDR3 spans 17 residues. The chain's CDR3 is CASSQDVFGTGGYEQYF. The CDR3 nucleotides are TGCGCCAGCAGCCAAGATGTTTTTGGGACAGGGGGCTACGAGCAGTACTTC.

This chain links TRBV10-3 with TRBJ2-7; the match to TRBD2 covers 7 bases. V was pared by 6 bases and J by 3 bases, with 8 bases of the junction left unmatched. CDR3 length equals 14 residues. The germline V gene encodes CDR1 ENHRY and CDR2 SYGVKD. CDR3 coding DNA: TGTGCCATCAGCGGGGGGACTATTAGCTACGAGCAGTACTTC. It specifies CAISGGTISYEQYF.

The chain joins TRBV5-8 to TRBJ1-1; the match to TRBD1 covers 8 bases. With 3 bases clipped from V and 6 bases from J, the junction kept 16 bases outside the gene matches. This CDR3 region has 17 residues. Germline V CDR1 and CDR2: SGHTS, YDEGEE. The CDR3: CASSSGTGPLSRAEAFF. CDR3 DNA: TGTGCCAGCAGCTCGGGGACAGGCCCTCTTTCTCGCGCTGAAGCTTTCTTT.

The chain carries TRBV29-1 and TRBJ2-3; 7 positions agree with TRBD2. CDR1 SQVTM and CDR2 ANQGSEA come from the germline V gene. Trimming cost V 4 bases and J 5 bases; bases outside gene matches: 6. The CDR3 sequence is 13 residues long. In DNA, the CDR3 is TGCAGCGTTGCGGGCGGGAGTGTAGATACGCAGTATTTT. It is translated as CSVAGGSVDTQYF.

The chain is built from TRBV9 and TRBJ2-5, with TRBD2 identical over 9 bases. Germline CDR1 and CDR2: SGDLS and YYNGEE. The CDR3 extends over 16 amino acids. V was clipped by 0 bases and J by 2 bases; unmatched bases: 5. The CDR3 region is CASSVARLAGQETQYF. The CDR3 coding sequence is TGTGCCAGCAGCGTAGCTCGCCTAGCGGGACAAGAGACCCAGTACTTC.